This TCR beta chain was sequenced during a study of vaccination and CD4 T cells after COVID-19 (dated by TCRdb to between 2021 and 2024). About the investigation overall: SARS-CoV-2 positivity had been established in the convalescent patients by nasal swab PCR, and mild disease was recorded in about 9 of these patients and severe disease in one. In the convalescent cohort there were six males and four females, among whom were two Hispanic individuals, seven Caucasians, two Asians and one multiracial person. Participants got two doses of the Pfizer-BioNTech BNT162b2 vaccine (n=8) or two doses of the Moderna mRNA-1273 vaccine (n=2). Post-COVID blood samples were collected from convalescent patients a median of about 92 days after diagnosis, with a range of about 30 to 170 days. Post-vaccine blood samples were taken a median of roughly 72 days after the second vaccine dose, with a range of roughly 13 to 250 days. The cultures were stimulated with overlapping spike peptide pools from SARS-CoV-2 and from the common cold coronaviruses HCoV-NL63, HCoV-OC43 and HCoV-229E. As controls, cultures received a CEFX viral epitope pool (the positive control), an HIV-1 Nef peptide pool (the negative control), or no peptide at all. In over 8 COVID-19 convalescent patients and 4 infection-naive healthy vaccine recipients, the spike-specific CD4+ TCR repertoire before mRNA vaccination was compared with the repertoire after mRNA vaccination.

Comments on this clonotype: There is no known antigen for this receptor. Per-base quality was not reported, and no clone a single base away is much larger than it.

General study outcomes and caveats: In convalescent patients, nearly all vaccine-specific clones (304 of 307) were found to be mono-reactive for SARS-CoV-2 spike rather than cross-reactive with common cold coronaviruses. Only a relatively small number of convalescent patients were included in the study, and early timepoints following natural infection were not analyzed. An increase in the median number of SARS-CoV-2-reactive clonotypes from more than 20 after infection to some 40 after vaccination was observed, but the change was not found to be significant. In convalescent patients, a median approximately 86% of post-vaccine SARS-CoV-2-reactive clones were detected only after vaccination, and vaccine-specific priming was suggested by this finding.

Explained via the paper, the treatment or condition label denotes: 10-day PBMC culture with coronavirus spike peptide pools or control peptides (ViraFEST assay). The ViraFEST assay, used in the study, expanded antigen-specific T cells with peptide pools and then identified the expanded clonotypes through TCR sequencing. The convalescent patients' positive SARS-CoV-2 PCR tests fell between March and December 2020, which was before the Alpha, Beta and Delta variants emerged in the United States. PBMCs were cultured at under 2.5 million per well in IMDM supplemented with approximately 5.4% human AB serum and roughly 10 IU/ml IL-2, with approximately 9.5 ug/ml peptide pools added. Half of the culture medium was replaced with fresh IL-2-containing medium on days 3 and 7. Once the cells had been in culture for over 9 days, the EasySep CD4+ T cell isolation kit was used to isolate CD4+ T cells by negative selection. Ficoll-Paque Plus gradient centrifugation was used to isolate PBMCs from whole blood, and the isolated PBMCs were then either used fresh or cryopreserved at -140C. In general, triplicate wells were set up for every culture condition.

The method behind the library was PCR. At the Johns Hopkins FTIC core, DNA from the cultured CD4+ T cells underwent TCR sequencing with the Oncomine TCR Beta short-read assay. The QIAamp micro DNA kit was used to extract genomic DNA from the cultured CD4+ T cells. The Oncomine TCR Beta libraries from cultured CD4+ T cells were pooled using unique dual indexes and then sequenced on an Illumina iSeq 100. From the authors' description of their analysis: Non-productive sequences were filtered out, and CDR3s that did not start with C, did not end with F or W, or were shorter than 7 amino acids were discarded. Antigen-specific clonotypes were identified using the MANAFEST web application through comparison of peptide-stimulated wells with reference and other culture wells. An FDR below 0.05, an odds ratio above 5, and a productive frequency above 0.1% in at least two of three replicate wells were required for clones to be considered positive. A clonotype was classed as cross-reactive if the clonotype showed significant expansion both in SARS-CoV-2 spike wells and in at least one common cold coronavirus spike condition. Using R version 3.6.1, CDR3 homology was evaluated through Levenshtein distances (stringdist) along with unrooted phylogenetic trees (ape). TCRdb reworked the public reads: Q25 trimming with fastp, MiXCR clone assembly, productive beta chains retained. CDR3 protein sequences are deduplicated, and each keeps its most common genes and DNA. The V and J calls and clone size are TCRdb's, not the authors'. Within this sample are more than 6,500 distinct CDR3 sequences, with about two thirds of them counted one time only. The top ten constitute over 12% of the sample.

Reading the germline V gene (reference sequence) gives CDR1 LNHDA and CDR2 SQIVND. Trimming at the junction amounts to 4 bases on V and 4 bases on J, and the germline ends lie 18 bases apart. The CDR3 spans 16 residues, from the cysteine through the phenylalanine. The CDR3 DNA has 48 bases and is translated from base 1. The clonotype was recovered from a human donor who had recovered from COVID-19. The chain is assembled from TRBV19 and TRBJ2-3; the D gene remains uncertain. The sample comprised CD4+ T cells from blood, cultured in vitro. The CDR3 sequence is CASSSPFGDAADTQYF. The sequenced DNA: TGTGCCAGTAGTAGCCCTTTCGGTGATGCGGCAGATACGCAGTATTTT.